This TCR beta chain comes out of a study of beta chain features in type 1 diabetes. This clone appeared a few times. The antigen is not known. The CDR3 is 15 amino acids. Germline V gene data show CDR1 as SGDLS and CDR2 as YYNGEE. Losses at the gene ends were 3 bases for V and 9 bases for J; bases not matched to a gene: 9. Investigators reverse transcribed all isolated RNA, so they sequenced expressed TCRB transcripts. Sequencing was performed with immunoSEQ multiplex PCR; in TCRdb, only in-frame clones are kept and a portion is missing. The sample holds around 450,000 clones, 9.5% to 12% seen once. General study results and limits: Researchers reported that naive, central memory and Treg TCRB repertoires appeared more similar in patients than in healthy donors.

Every donor had blood drawn once into heparin, approximately 120 mL on average. The origin of this receptor is a woman aged 18-35 years in good health. This sequence joins TRBV9 and TRBJ1-6; 7 bases line up with TRBD1. Sequencing was carried out using naive CD4+ T cells from blood. The CDR3 nucleotides read TGTGCCAGCAGCGCTTCCGGGACAGCGGTTTCACCCCTCCACTTT. This encodes CASSASGTAVSPLHF.